This section outlines one T cell receptor (beta chain) sequence together with its context. Its specificity is not known. The data belong to a study of cytomegalovirus exposure and HLA in healthy donors. General study results and limits: Being productive about 90% or about 30% of the time was typical of most TCR beta V segments in an earlier analysis.

V was trimmed by 3 bases and J by 3 bases, leaving 12 bases between them. This CDR3 is built from 14 residues. Per germline, CDR1 LGHNA and CDR2 YSLEER. The PCR ran on 60 Vbeta and 13 Jbeta primers. Some clones are missing from TCRdb's copy, which holds only in-frame ones; the method was immunoSEQ multiplex PCR. The sample contains tens of thousands of clones, 77% of which appear only once. Sequencing input: PBMCs. The V call is TRBV4-3, the J call TRBJ2-7, with D perhaps TRBD1 (5 bases). The clonotype originates from a man aged 45-60 years in good health and CMV-seropositive. The CDR3: CASSHQGGNYEQYF. The CDR3 DNA follows: TGCGCCAGCAGCCACCAGGGTGGGAACTACGAGCAGTACTTC.